This TCR beta chain is from a study of CD8 T cells in Susac syndrome. Study as a whole: Patients with Susac syndrome had blood drawn and were at that point therapy-naive, on corticosteroids, or on intravenous immunoglobulin alone.

Random hexamers served to reverse transcribe roughly 0.5 to 1 ug RNA. TCRdb itself ran the immunoSEQ multiplex PCR reads through MiXCR, one entry per CDR3 protein. The sample records about 190,000 distinct CDR3 sequences, 90% to 96% being singletons. This CDR3 is 13 amino acids long. Trimming took 7 bases from V and 2 from J, leaving 8 bases between them. The germline V gene has CDR1 LGHDT and CDR2 YNNKEL (reference sequence). TCR beta sequencing covered blood CD8+ and CD4+ T cells. The J gene is TRBJ1-4, the V gene TRBV3-1; D remains unclear. The sequencing sample was made of CD4+ T cells from PBMCs. The receptor was derived from a human donor with Susac syndrome. The CDR3 coding sequence is TGTGCCAGCAAAGAAGGGACTAATGAAAAACTGTTTTTT. Its protein product is CASKEGTNEKLFF.